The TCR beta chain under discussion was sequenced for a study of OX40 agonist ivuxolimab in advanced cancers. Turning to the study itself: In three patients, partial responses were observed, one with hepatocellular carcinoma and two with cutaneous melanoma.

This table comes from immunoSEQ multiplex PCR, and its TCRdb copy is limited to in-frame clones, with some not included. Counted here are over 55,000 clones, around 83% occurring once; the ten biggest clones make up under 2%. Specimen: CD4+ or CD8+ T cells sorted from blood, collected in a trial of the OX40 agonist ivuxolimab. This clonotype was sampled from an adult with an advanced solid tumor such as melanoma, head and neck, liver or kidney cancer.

The chain's CDR3 is CSIRVPSNYGYTF. As DNA, the CDR3 is TGCAGCATTAGGGTCCCCTCTAACTATGGCTACACCTTC. This chain joins TRBV29-1 and TRBJ1-2; no firm D call. CDR1 SQVTM and CDR2 ANQGSEA come from the germline V gene. Deletions cut 8 bases from V and 0 bases from J, with 13 bases between. The CDR3 sequence is 13 residues long.